The entry below gives a single T cell receptor (beta chain) sequence along with its context. What it recognizes is unknown. This entry belongs to a study of OX40 agonist ivuxolimab in advanced cancers. Notes on the study in general: Researchers did not determine the expanded peripheral T cells' antigen specificity. By week 6 at 0.1 to 3.0 mg/kg, blood CD4+ and CD8+ T cells had expanded clonally.

Germline CDR1 is MNHEY and CDR2 is SVGAGI. Trimming stripped 0 bases from V and 0 bases from J, with 6 bases between. This CDR3 contains 16 residues. Assay: immunoSEQ multiplex PCR; the TCRdb copy retains only in-frame clones and omits some. Counted here are around 72,000 clones, 80% to 90% occurring once; the ten biggest clones make up 0.94%. The V gene is TRBV6-5, the J gene TRBJ2-6; D gene uncertain. This clonotype was obtained from an adult with an advanced solid tumor such as melanoma, head and neck, liver or kidney cancer. Specimen: CD4+ or CD8+ T cells sorted from blood, collected in a trial of the OX40 agonist ivuxolimab. CDR3 sequence: CASSYSSVSGANVLTF. The CDR3 DNA reads as TGTGCCAGCAGTTACTCGTCAGTCTCTGGGGCCAACGTCCTGACTTTC.